This T cell receptor (beta chain) was identified in a study of shared clonotypes between healthy human individuals (dated by TCRdb to about 2020). Context from the whole study: The cohort comprised two women and a few men aged 18 to 49 years. Blood TCR repertoires of a handful of healthy adults were deeply sequenced to estimate repertoire size and the extent of clonotype sharing between individuals. To increase sequencing depth and limit assay-specific biases, TCR repertoire library preparation and sequencing were carried out by different laboratories using diverse techniques. Leukapheresis yielded between about 0.94 and 9 billion PBMCs per donor. Findings and caveats that apply to the study as a whole: Based on pairwise subsampling, the degree of clonotype sharing among donors was expected to be affected by sequencing depth. Sampling was restricted to blood, and TCR repertoires in tissues likely differ from the TCR repertoires found in blood. Because the study included only a small number of donors, the genetic and exposure-history diversity represented was limited.

Using the deep immunoSEQ assay, TCR CDR3 regions were amplified from genomic DNA by multiplex PCR. Extracted genomic DNA from each cell subset was spread evenly across all wells of several immunoSEQ 96-well plates, with each plate serving as a replicate. Each replicate PCR for unsorted PBMC received 300 to 350 ng genomic DNA, equal to 30,000 or so T cell genomes. Ten immunoSEQ deep assay plates were used to sequence unsorted PBMC genomic DNA. Purified libraries were quantified with a Qubit 3.0 fluorometer, sized on a Bioanalyzer 2100, and re-quantified with the KAPA Library Quantification kit. Every immunoSEQ 96-well plate was sequenced on a separate single-read 150-cycle Illumina NextSeq 550 flow cell. The source study handled its data this way. Because the immunoSEQ output held only junctional sequences and lacked quality scores, the filtering could not match the filtering applied to full-length reads. To assign V/J genes and CDR3, sequences were annotated against IMGT germline references using PyIR, a Python wrapper for IgBLAST v1.9. Reads with weak V/J assignments (E-value above 1e-6), missing CDR3, stop codons, out-of-frame junctions, or ambiguous translated residues were removed. V3J clonotypes were defined as sequences sharing the same inferred V gene, J gene, and CDR3 amino acid sequence. The percentage overlap between two repertoires was calculated by dividing the number of shared unique clonotypes by the size of the smaller repertoire. Repertoire richness was assessed with RTK rarefaction, the Chao1 estimator, and Recon v2.1 estimates of unobserved clonotypes. Sourced from immuneACCESS, this table was stored by TCRdb with only in-frame sequences that have V and J called. A share of the clones is absent; for the studies checked, an unresolved V gene accounts for under half, and the remainder has no known explanation. V, J and clone size reflect that table, while D and trimming were determined from the DNA. This sample is represented by approximately 500,000 clones; around 85% of them were singletons. The ten top clones hold about 12% of the sample.

The CDR3 goes from the cysteine to the phenylalanine over 15 residues. Only CDR3 DNA remains: 45 bases, in frame from the first base. At the junction V is shortened by 3 bases and J by 4 bases, with 15 bases in between. The germline V gene yields KGHSH for CDR1 and LQKENI for CDR2. Healthy HIV-negative adults with no recently reported acute infections or vaccinations were included as donors. Every donor was a Caucasian adult living in Nashville, Tennessee, USA. For unsorted samples, approximately 81 million PBMCs were counted, and genomic DNA was extracted using the QIAamp DNA Blood Mini kit. After blood collection by leukapheresis, PBMCs were isolated using Ficoll-Histopaque density gradient centrifugation and then cryopreserved in the vapor phase of liquid nitrogen. About this clone: There is no known antigen for this receptor. No much larger clone exists at a distance of one base, and base qualities are not known.

This sequence uses TRBV18 and TRBJ1-1; the D gene is unclear. Sequencing was carried out using PBMCs. This sequence was found in a woman in her 40s in good health. Some clones in this sample may be carry-over from other donors' samples. CDR3 loop: CASSPQRAIGTEAFF. The sequenced DNA: TGTGCCAGCTCACCTCAGCGGGCGATCGGCACTGAAGCTTTCTTT.